This T cell receptor beta chain stems from a study of shared clonotypes between healthy human individuals. General study points: Despite large depth, sorted-subset datasets appeared incompletely sequenced. As a rule, naive subsets had a larger estimated richness than memory subsets. The sampled material consisted only of blood, and tissue repertoires are likely to differ.

Assay used: immunoSEQ multiplex PCR; TCRdb lists only in-frame clones, some missing. The data contain about 2.3 million clones, 85% to 95% of them singletons. In the case of this clone: Its antigen is still unknown.

Sequencing was done on a sample of naive CD4+ T cells from PBMCs. Subset meaning: CD45RA+ positively selected. This sequence originates from a young man in good health. Some clones in this sample may be carry-over from other donors' samples.

CDR3 loop: CASTSTGTSRSGELFF. In nucleotides, the CDR3 is TGTGCCAGCACCTCGACCGGGACTAGCCGCTCCGGGGAGCTGTTTTTT. The chain recombines TRBV7-2 with TRBJ2-2; 9 positions match TRBD2. CDR1 and CDR2 from the germline V gene are SGHTA and FQGNSA. V lost 7 bases, J lost 6 bases, and 12 bases stayed unmatched. The CDR3 spans 16 residues.